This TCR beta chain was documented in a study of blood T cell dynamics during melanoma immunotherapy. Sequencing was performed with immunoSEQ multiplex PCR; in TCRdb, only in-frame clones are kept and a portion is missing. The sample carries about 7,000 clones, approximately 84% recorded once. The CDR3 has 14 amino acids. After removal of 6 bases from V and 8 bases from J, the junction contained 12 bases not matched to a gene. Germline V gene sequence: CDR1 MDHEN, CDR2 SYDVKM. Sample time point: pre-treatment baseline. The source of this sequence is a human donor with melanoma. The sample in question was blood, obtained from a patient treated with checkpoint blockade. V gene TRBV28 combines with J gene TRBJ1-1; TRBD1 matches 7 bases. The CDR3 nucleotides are TGTGCCAGCAGCGTTGCCGACAGGGTTGCCGAAGCTTTCTTT. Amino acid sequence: CASSVADRVAEAFF.